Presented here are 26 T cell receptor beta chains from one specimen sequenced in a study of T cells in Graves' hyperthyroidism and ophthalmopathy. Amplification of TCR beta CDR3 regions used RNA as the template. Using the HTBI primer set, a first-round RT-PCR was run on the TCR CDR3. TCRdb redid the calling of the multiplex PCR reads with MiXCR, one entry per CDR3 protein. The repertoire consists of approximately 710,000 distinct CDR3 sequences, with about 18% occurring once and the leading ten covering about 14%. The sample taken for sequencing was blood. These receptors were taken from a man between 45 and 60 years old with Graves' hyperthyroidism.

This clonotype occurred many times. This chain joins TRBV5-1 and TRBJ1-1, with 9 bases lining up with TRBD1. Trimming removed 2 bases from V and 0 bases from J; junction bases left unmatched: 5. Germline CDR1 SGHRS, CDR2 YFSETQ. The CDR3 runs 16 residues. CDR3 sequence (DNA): TGCGCCAGCAGCTTACAGGGGGCCGAGATGAACACTGAAGCTTTCTTT. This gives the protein CASSLQGAEMNTEAFF.

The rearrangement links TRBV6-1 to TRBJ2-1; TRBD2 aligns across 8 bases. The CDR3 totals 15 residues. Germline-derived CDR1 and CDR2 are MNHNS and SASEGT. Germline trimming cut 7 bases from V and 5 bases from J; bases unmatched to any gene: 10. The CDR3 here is CASTQVAGYHNEQFF. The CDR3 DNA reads TGTGCCAGCACCCAGGTAGCGGGATATCACAATGAGCAGTTCTTC.

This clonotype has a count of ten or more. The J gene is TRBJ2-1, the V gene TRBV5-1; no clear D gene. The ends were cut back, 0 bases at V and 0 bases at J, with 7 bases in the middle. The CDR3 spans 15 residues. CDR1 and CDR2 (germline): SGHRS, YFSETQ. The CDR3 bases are TGCGCCAGCAGCTTGGACCGGACCTCCTACAATGAGCAGTTCTTC. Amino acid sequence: CASSLDRTSYNEQFF.

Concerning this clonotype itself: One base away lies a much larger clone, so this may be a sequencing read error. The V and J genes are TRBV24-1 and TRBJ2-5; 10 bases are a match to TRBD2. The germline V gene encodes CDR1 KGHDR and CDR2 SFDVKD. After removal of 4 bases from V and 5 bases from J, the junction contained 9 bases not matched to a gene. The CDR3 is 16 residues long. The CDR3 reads CATSDRGASGSETQYF. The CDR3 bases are TGTGCCACCAGTGACCGTGGGGCTAGCGGGAGTGAGACCCAGTACTTC.

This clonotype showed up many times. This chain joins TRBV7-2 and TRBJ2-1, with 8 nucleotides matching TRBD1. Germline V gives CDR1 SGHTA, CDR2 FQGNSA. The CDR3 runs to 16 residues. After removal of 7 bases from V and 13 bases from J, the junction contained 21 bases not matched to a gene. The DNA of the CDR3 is TGTGCCAGCATAGGATCTCTCGGGACAGGTTTTGTGAGACAGTTCTTC. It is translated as CASIGSLGTGFVRQFF. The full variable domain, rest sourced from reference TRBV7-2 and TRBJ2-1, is GAGVSQSPSNKVTEKGKDVELRCDPISGHTALYWYRQSLGQGLEFLIYFQGNSAPDKSGLPSDRFSAERTGGSVSTLTIQRTQQEDSAVYLCASIGSLGTGFVRQFFGPGTRLTVL.

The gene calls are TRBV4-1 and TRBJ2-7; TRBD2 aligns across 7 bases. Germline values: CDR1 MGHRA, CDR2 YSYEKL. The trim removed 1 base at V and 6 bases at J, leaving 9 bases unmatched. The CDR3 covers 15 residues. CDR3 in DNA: TGCGCCAGCAGCCAAGTCGGGGGAGGGCTTCGCGAGCAGTACTTC. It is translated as CASSQVGGGLREQYF.

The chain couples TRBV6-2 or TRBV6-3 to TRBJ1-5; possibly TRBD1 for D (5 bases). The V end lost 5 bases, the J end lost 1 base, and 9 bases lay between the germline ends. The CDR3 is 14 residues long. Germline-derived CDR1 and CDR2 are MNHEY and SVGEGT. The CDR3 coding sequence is TGTGCCAGCAGTGTCCGGGACAGCAATCAGCCCCAGCATTTT. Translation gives CASSVRDSNQPQHF.

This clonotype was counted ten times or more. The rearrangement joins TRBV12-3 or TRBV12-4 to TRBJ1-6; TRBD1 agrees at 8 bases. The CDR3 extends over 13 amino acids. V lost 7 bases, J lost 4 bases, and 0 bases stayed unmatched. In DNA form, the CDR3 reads TGTGCCAGCAACAGGGGGTATAATTCACCCCTCCACTTT. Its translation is CASNRGYNSPLHF.

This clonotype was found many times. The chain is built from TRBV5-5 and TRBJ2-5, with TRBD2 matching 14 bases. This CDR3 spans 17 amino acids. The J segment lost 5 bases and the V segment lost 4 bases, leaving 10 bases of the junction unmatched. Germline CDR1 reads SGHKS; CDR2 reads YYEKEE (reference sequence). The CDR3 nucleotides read TGTGCCAGCAGCCAGACTAGCGGGAGGGTCCGAAGTGAGACCCAGTACTTC. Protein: CASSQTSGRVRSETQYF.

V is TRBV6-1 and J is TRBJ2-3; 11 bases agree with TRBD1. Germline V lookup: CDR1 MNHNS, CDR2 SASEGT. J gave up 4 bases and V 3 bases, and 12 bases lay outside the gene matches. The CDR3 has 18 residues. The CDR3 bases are TGTGCCAGCAGTGATCAACGCCGCGGACAGGGGGCCCCAGATACGCAGTATTTT. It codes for CASSDQRRGQGAPDTQYF.

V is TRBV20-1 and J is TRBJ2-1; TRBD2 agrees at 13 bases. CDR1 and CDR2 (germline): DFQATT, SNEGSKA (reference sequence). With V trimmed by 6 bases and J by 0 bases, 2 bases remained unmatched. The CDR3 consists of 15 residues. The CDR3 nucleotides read TGCAGTGCGTGGACTAGCGGGGGCTCCTACAATGAGCAGTTCTTC. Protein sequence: CSAWTSGGSYNEQFF.

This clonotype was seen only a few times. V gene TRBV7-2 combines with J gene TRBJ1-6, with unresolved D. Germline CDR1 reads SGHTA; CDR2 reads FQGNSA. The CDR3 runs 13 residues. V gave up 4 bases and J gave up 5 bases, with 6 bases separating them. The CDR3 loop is CASSWTDNSPLHF. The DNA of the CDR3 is TGTGCCAGCAGCTGGACGGATAATTCACCCCTCCACTTT. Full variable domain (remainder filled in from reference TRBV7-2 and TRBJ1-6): GAGVSQSPSNKVTEKGKDVELRCDPISGHTALYWYRQSLGQGLEFLIYFQGNSAPDKSGLPSDRFSAERTGGSVSTLTIQRTQQEDSAVYLCASSWTDNSPLHFGNGTRLTVT.

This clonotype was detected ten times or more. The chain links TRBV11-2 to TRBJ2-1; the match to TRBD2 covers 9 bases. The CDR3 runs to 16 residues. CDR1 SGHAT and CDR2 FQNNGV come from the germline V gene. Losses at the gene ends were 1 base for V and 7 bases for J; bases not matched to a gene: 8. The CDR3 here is CASSLGFSGSKNEQFF. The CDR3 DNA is TGTGCCAGCAGCTTAGGCTTTAGCGGGAGTAAAAATGAGCAGTTCTTC.

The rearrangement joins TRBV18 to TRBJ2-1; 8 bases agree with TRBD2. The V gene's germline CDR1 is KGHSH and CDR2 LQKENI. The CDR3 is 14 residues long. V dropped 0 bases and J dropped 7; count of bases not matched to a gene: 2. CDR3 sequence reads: CASSPPPSGNEQFF. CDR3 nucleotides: TGTGCCAGCTCACCACCGCCTAGCGGGAATGAGCAGTTCTTC.

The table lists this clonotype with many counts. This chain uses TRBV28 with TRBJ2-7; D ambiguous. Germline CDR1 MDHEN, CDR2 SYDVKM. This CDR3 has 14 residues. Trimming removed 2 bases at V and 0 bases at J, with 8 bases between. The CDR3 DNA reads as TGTGCCAGCAGTTTAGGACGGGCCTCCTACGAGCAGTACTTC. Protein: CASSLGRASYEQYF.

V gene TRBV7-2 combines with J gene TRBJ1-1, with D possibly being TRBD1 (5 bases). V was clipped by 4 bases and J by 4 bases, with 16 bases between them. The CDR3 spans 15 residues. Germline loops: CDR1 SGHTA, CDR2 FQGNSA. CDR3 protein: CASSSQGGEGTEAFF. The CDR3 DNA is TGTGCCAGCAGCTCTCAGGGAGGTGAGGGCACTGAAGCTTTCTTT. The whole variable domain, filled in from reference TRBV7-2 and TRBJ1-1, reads GAGVSQSPSNKVTEKGKDVELRCDPISGHTALYWYRQSLGQGLEFLIYFQGNSAPDKSGLPSDRFSAERTGGSVSTLTIQRTQQEDSAVYLCASSSQGGEGTEAFFGQGTRLTVV.

The CDR3 protein is CASTFRDSPYEQYF. The CDR3 nucleotides are TGTGCCAGTACCTTCCGGGACAGTCCTTACGAGCAGTACTTC. The chain links TRBV6-1 to TRBJ2-7, with 7 bases lining up with TRBD1. Germline CDR1 MNHNS, CDR2 SASEGT. The CDR3 extends over 14 amino acids. The V and J ends lost 9 bases and 4 bases, in that order; junction bases with no gene match: 12.

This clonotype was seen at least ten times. Here the CDR3 reads CASSYSAETTNEKLFF. In DNA, the CDR3 is TGTGCCAGCAGTTACTCGGCGGAAACAACTAATGAAAAACTGTTTTTT. The V call is TRBV6-5, the J call TRBJ1-4; D call uncertain. Germline CDR1 is MNHEY and CDR2 is SVGAGI. The CDR3 extends over 16 amino acids. The ends were cut back, 0 bases at V and 0 bases at J, with 8 bases in the middle.

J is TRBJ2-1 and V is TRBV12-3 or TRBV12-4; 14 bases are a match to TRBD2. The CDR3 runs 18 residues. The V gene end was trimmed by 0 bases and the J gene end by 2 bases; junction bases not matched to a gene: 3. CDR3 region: CASSLAGGLAGAYNEQFF. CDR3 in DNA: TGTGCCAGCAGTTTAGCGGGGGGACTAGCGGGAGCCTACAATGAGCAGTTCTTC.

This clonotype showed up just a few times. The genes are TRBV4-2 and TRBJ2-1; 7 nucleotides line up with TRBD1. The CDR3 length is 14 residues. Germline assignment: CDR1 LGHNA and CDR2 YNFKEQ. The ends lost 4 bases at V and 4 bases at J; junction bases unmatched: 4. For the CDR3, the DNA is TGTGCCAGCAGCCGACCGACAGGGTACAATGAGCAGTTCTTC. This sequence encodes CASSRPTGYNEQFF.

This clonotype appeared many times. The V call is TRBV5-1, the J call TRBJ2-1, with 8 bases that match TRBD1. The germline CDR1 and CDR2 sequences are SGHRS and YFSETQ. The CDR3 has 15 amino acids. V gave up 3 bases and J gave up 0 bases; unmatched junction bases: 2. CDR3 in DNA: TGCGCCAGCAGCTCGGGACAGGACTCCTACAATGAGCAGTTCTTC. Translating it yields CASSSGQDSYNEQFF. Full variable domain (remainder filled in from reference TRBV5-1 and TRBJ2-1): KAGVTQTPRYLIKTRGQQVTLSCSPISGHRSVSWYQQTPGQGLQFLFEYFSETQRNKGNFPGRFSGRQFSNSRSEMNVSTLELGDSALYLCASSSGQDSYNEQFFGPGTRLTVL.

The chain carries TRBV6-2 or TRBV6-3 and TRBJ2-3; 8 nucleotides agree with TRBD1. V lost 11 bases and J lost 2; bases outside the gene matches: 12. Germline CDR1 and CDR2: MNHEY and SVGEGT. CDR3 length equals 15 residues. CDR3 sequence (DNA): TGTGCCGGCCGTAGGACAGGGACAAACACAGATACGCAGTATTTT. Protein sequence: CAGRRTGTNTDTQYF.

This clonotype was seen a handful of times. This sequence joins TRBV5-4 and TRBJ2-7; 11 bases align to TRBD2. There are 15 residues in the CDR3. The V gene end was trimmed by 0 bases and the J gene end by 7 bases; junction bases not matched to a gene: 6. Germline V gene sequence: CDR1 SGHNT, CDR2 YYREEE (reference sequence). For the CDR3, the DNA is TGTGCCAGCAGCTTGGCTAGCGGGAGGAGTTGGGAGCAGTACTTC. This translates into CASSLASGRSWEQYF. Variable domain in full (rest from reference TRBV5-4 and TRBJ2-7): ETGVTQSPTHLIKTRGQQVTLRCSSQSGHNTVSWYQQALGQGPQFIFQYYREEENGRGNFPPRFSGLQFPNYSSELNVNALELDDSALYLCASSLASGRSWEQYFGPGTRLTVT.

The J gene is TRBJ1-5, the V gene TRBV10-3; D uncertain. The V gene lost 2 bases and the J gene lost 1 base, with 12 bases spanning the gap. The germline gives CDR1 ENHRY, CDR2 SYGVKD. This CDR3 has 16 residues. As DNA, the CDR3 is TGTGCCATCAGTGAGAAATACATGGCAAGCAATCAGCCCCAGCATTTT. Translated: CAISEKYMASNQPQHF.

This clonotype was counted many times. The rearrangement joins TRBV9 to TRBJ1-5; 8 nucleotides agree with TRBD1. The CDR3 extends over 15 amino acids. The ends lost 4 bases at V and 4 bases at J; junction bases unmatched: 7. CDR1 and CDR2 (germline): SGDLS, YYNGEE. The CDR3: CASSSGQGANQPQHF. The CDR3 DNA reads TGTGCCAGCAGCTCCGGACAGGGAGCTAATCAGCCCCAGCATTTT. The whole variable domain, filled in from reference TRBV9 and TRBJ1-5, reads DSGVTQTPKHLITATGQRVTLRCSPRSGDLSVYWYQQSLDQGLQFLIQYYNGEERAKGNILERFSAQQFPDLHSELNLSSLELGDSALYFCASSSGQGANQPQHFGDGTRLSIL.

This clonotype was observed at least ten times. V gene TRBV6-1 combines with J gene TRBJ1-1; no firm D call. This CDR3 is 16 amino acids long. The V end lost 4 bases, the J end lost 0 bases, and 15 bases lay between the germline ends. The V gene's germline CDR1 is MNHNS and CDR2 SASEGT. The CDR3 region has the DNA TGTGCCAGCAGTGGTGGGAGCGGATACATGAACACTGAAGCTTTCTTT. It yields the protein CASSGGSGYMNTEAFF.